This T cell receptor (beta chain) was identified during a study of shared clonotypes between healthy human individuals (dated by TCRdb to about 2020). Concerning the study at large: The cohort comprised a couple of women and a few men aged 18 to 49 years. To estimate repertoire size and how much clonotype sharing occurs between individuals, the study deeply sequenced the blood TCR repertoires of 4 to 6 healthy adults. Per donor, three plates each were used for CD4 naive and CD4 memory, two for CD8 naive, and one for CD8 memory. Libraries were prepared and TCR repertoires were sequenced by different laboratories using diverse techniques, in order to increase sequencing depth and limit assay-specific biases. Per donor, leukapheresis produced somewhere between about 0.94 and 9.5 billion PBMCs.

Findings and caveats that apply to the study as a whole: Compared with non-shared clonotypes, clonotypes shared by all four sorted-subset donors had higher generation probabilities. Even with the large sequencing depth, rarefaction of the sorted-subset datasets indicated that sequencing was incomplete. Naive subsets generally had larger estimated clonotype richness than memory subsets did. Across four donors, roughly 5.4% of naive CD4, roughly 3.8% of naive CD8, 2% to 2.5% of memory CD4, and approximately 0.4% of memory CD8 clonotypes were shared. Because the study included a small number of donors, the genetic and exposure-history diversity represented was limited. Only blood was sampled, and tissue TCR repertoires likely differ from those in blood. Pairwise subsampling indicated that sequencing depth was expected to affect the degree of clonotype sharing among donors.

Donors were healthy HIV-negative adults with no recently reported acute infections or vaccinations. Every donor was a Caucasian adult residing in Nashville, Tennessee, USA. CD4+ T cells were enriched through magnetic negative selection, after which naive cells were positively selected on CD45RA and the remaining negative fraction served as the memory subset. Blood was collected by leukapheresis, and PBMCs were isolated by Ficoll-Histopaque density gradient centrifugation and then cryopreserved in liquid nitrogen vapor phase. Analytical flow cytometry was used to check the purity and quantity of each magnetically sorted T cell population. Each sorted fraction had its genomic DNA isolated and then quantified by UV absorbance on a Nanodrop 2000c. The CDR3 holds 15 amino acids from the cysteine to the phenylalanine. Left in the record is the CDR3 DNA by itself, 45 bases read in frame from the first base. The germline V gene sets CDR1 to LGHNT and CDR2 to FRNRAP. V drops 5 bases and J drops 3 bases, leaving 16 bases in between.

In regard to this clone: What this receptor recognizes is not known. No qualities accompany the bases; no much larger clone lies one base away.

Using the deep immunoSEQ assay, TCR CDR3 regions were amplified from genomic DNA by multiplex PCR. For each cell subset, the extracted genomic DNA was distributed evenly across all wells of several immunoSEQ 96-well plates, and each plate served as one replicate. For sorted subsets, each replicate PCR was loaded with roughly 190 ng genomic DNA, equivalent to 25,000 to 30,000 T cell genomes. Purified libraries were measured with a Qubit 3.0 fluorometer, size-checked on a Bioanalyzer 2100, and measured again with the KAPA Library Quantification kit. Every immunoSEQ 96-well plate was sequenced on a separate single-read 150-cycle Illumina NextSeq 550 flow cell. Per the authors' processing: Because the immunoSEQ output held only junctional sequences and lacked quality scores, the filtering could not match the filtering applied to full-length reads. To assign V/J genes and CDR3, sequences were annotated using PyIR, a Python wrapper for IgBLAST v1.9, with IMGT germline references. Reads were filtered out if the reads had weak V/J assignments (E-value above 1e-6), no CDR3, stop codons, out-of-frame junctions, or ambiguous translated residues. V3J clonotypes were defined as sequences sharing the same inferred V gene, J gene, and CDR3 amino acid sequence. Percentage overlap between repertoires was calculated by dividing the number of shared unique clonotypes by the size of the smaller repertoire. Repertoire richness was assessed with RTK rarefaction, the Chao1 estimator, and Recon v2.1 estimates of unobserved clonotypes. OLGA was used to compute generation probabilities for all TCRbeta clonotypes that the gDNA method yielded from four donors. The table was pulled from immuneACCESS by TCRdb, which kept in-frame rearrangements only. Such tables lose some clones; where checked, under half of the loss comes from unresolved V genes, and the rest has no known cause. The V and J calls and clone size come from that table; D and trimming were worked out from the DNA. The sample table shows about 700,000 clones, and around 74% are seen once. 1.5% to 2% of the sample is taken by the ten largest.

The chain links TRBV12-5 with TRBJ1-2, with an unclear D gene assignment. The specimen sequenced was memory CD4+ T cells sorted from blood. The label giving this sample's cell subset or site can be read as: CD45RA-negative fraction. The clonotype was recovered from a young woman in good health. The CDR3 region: CASGGRTLPHYGYTF. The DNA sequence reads TGTGCTAGTGGTGGTCGGACTCTACCACACTATGGCTACACCTTC.